The 26 T cell receptor beta chains listed next were all sequenced from one sample in a study of T cell responses to AZD1222 COVID-19 vaccine. This table comes from immunoSEQ multiplex PCR, and its TCRdb copy is limited to in-frame clones, with some not included. The sample holds 95,000 to 110,000 clones, 91% seen once. The sequences come from peripheral blood, collected on day 0 of AZD1222 vaccination. The receptor source for this set is an adult in good health.

The chain combines TRBV27 with TRBJ2-1, with D perhaps TRBD2 (5 bases). The germline V gene encodes CDR1 MNHEY and CDR2 SMNVEV (reference sequence). The CDR3 totals 14 residues. V lost 1 base and J lost 5, with 9 bases in between. The CDR3 here is CASSLFPGDNEQFF. The CDR3 nucleotides read TGTGCCAGCAGTTTATTTCCCGGGGACAATGAGCAGTTCTTC.

The chain carries TRBV9 and TRBJ1-5, with 12 bases matching TRBD1. V was clipped by 5 bases and J by 7 bases; unmatched bases: 7. CDR1 SGDLS and CDR2 YYNGEE come from the germline V gene. The CDR3 is 15 amino acids. Written as DNA, the CDR3 is TGTGCCAGCAGGTCCGGGACAGGGGGCGACCAGCCCCAGCATTTT. Translated: CASRSGTGGDQPQHF.

This clone has a single count. V and J are TRBV4-3 and TRBJ2-3; weak D call: TRBD2 (5 bases). The CDR3 covers 16 residues. V shed 0 bases and J shed 6 bases, with 16 bases lying between them. The germline V gene has CDR1 LGHNA and CDR2 YSLEER. The CDR3 coding sequence is TGCGCCAGCAGCCAAGATACCGGGGAGAGTGGGGATACGCAGTATTTT. It yields the protein CASSQDTGESGDTQYF.

As DNA, the CDR3 is TGTGCCAGCAGCACCTACGGACAGGGGGCAAATGGGGCCAACGTCCTGACTTTC. Residues: CASSTYGQGANGANVLTF. This chain joins TRBV7-9 and TRBJ2-6; 11 nucleotides agree with TRBD1. Germline-derived CDR1 and CDR2 are SEHNR and FQNEAQ (reference sequence). The CDR3 loop spans 18 amino acids. After removal of 5 bases from V and 3 bases from J, the junction contained 9 bases not matched to a gene.

The chain has TRBV6-5 and TRBJ2-3, with 11 bases that match TRBD1. Germline CDR1 MNHEY, CDR2 SVGAGI. With V trimmed by 10 bases and J by 0 bases, 6 bases remained unmatched. The CDR3 runs 15 residues. CDR3 residues: CAIAGTGGSTDTQYF. The CDR3 region has the DNA TGTGCCATAGCCGGGACAGGGGGTAGCACAGATACGCAGTATTTT.

The J gene is TRBJ1-3, the V gene TRBV7-8, with D tentatively TRBD1 (5 bases). The germline gives CDR1 SGHVS, CDR2 FQNEAQ. The V end lost 4 bases, the J end lost 1 base, and 11 bases lay between the germline ends. The CDR3 spans 15 residues. CDR3: CASSSSGGSGNTIYF. DNA for the CDR3: TGTGCCAGCAGCTCAAGCGGGGGTTCTGGAAACACCATATATTTT.

The chain combines TRBV19 with TRBJ1-4, with D unclear. With 4 bases removed from V and 3 bases from J, the gap between germline ends came to 12 bases. The CDR3 totals 15 residues. Germline assignment: CDR1 LNHDA and CDR2 SQIVND (reference sequence). CDR3 coding DNA: TGTGCCAGTAGTAAATATAGTGGGGCTAATGAAAAACTGTTTTTT. It is translated as CASSKYSGANEKLFF.

The V gene is TRBV5-5, the J gene TRBJ2-7; a possible D gene is TRBD1 (5 bases). The CDR3 is 16 amino acids. Trimming removed 3 bases at V and 4 bases at J, with 20 bases between. Per germline, CDR1 SGHKS and CDR2 YYEKEE (reference sequence). The CDR3 coding sequence is TGTGCCAGCAGCTCACTGGAAGGGGTGGGGCTATACGAGCAGTACTTC. Its protein product is CASSSLEGVGLYEQYF.

This clone was seen only once. The chain has TRBV2 and TRBJ2-2; D call uncertain. Germline loops: CDR1 SNHLY, CDR2 FYNNEI. The CDR3 extends over 14 amino acids. Deletions cut 7 bases from V and 6 bases from J, with 15 bases between. The CDR3 nucleotides are TGTGCCAGCATTAAGGAGTCCCAATCCGGGGAGCTGTTTTTT. Protein sequence: CASIKESQSGELFF. Drawing the rest from reference TRBV2 and TRBJ2-2, the complete variable domain is EPEVTQTPSHQVTQMGQEVILRCVPISNHLYFYWYRQILGQKVEFLVSFYNNEISEKSEIFDDQFSVERPDGSNFTLKIRSTKLEDSAMYFCASIKESQSGELFFGEGSRLTVL.

The chain uses TRBV12-3 or TRBV12-4 and TRBJ1-1; D possibly corresponds to TRBD1 (6 bases). With 0 bases removed from V and 11 bases from J, the gap between germline ends came to 13 bases. The CDR3 contains 13 residues. This chain's CDR3 is CASSLAEPTGAFF. For the CDR3, the DNA is TGTGCCAGCAGTTTAGCGGAACCCACAGGGGCTTTCTTT.

The chain recombines TRBV27 with TRBJ1-3, with 10 bases fitting TRBD1. CDR1 and CDR2 (germline): MNHEY, SMNVEV (reference sequence). Trimming cost V 0 bases and J 6 bases; bases outside gene matches: 8. This CDR3 contains 17 residues. CDR3 coding DNA: TGTGCCAGCAGTTTATCCCTTCCCGGGACAGGGGCAAACACCATATATTTT. Translation: CASSLSLPGTGANTIYF.

The rearrangement uses TRBV7-7 and TRBJ2-7, with 7 nucleotides matching TRBD2. J was trimmed by 5 bases and V by 1 base; bases with no gene match: 5. Germline V gene data show CDR1 as SSHAT and CDR2 as FNYEAQ (reference sequence). The CDR3 runs to 14 residues. In DNA, the CDR3 is TGTGCCAGCAGCTTAGGGGAGGGGAACCACGAGCAGTACTTC. This translates into CASSLGEGNHEQYF.

The chain employs TRBV30 and TRBJ1-3; the match to TRBD1 covers 10 bases. Germline V gives CDR1 GTSNPN, CDR2 SVGIG (reference sequence). The CDR3 is 15 amino acids. J was trimmed by 7 bases and V by 2 bases; bases with no gene match: 8. This CDR3 reads CAWSQPGQGRNTIYF. The DNA for the CDR3 is TGTGCCTGGAGTCAACCGGGACAGGGGAGGAACACCATATATTTT.

This rearrangement joins TRBV7-3 to TRBJ2-7; TRBD2 is a possible D gene (5 bases). Germline CDR1 reads SGHTA; CDR2 reads FQGTGA. V was clipped by 3 bases and J by 4 bases, with 10 bases between them. The length of the CDR3 is 13 residues. CDR3: CASSFGIGYEQYF. The DNA of the CDR3 is TGTGCCAGCAGCTTCGGGATCGGGTACGAGCAGTACTTC.

The chain employs TRBV7-9 and TRBJ2-7; D might be TRBD2 (5 bases). Looked up from germline, CDR1 is SEHNR and CDR2 is FQNEAQ (reference sequence). V lost 5 bases to trimming and J lost 4 bases, with 18 bases between them. The CDR3 has 15 residues. The CDR3 is CASSGLGGSRYEQYF. The CDR3 nucleotides read TGTGCCAGCAGCGGACTTGGTGGCAGCCGTTACGAGCAGTACTTC.

This chain uses TRBV24-1 with TRBJ2-1, with TRBD1 matching 10 bases. Germline V lookup: CDR1 KGHDR, CDR2 SFDVKD. The CDR3 is made up of 13 amino acids. V shed 10 bases, J shed 5 bases, and the junction held 4 bases outside the gene matches. In DNA, the CDR3 is TGTGCCACGGGACAGGGGATGGACAATGAGCAGTTCTTC. It encodes CATGQGMDNEQFF.

The chain is built from TRBV11-2 and TRBJ2-7; TRBD2 is a possible D gene (6 bases). The germline V gene has CDR1 SGHAT and CDR2 FQNNGV. This CDR3 comprises 15 residues. V lost 5 bases and J lost 2, with 16 bases in between. The chain's CDR3 is CASSTTGLSTYEQYF. Written as DNA, the CDR3 is TGTGCCAGCAGCACAACGGGACTGTCGACCTACGAGCAGTACTTC.

This sequence joins TRBV6-5 and TRBJ1-5, with a tentative D call TRBD1 (5 bases). Germline V CDR1 and CDR2: MNHEY, SVGAGI. The CDR3 consists of 15 residues. The V and J ends lost 6 bases and 9 bases respectively, with 21 bases between them. CDR3: CASRDGAGEGLPQHF. CDR3 bases: TGTGCCAGCAGGGACGGGGCCGGTGAGGGACTGCCCCAGCATTTT.

This chain joins TRBV7-3 and TRBJ2-7; 7 positions agree with TRBD1. The CDR3 totals 15 residues. The V segment lost 3 bases and the J segment 1 base; nucleotides outside the gene matches: 6. Germline V gives CDR1 SGHTA, CDR2 FQGTGA. The CDR3, as DNA: TGTGCCAGCAGCTTGGCGACAGGGTCATCCTACGAGCAGTACTTC. This gives the protein CASSLATGSSYEQYF.

The chain employs TRBV11-2 and TRBJ2-7; D is ambiguous. The germline CDR1 and CDR2 sequences are SGHAT and FQNNGV. The CDR3 consists of 14 residues. Trimming removed 3 bases from V and 0 bases from J, with 9 bases in between. In DNA form, the CDR3 reads TGTGCCAGCAGCTTTCCGGCCTCCTCCTACGAGCAGTACTTC. Amino acids: CASSFPASSYEQYF. Full variable domain (remainder filled in from reference TRBV11-2 and TRBJ2-7): EAGVAQSPRYKIIEKRQSVAFWCNPISGHATLYWYQQILGQGPKLLIQFQNNGVVDDSQLPKDRFSAERLKGVDSTLKIQPAKLEDSAVYLCASSFPASSYEQYFGPGTRLTVT.

The genes are TRBV19 and TRBJ1-1; tentative D call: TRBD1 (6 bases). The CDR3 spans 15 residues. Germline V gives CDR1 LNHDA, CDR2 SQIVND (reference sequence). The V end lost 4 bases, the J end lost 7 bases, and 19 bases lay between the germline ends. For the CDR3, the DNA is TGTGCCAGTAGTAACCCGGGGGGCACAAGCAGTGAAGCTTTCTTT. It yields the protein CASSNPGGTSSEAFF.

This chain uses TRBV4-1 with TRBJ1-4; TRBD1 is a possible D gene (5 bases). The germline gives CDR1 MGHRA, CDR2 YSYEKL. Trimming removed 4 bases at V and 7 bases at J, with 10 bases between. This CDR3 spans 13 amino acids. CDR3 sequence: CASSRARGEKLFF. The CDR3 coding sequence is TGCGCCAGCAGCCGAGCAAGGGGTGAAAAACTGTTTTTT.

The genes are TRBV20-1 and TRBJ1-2; a possible D gene is TRBD1 (5 bases). CDR1 and CDR2 from the germline V gene are DFQATT and SNEGSKA (reference sequence). Trimming took off 5 bases at V and 4 bases at J, with 8 bases between the two ends. This CDR3 has 11 amino acids. Here the CDR3 reads CSARGGYGYTF. As DNA, the CDR3 is TGCAGTGCTCGGGGGGGCTATGGCTACACCTTC.

This chain links TRBV7-8 with TRBJ1-1; maybe TRBD1 (6 bases). Germline V gene data show CDR1 as SGHVS and CDR2 as FQNEAQ. This CDR3 is 15 amino acids long. Trimming removed 1 base from V and 4 bases from J, with 13 bases in between. The CDR3 bases are TGTGCCAGCAGCTTAGTAGGGCAGGGGAGCACTGAAGCTTTCTTT. It specifies CASSLVGQGSTEAFF. The whole variable domain, remainder taken from reference TRBV7-8 and TRBJ1-1, is GAGVSQSPRYKVAKRGQDVALRCDPISGHVSLFWYQQALGQGPEFLTYFQNEAQLDKSGLPSDRFFAERPEGSVSTLKIQRTQQEDSAVYLCASSLVGQGSTEAFFGQGTRLTVV.

The chain recombines TRBV30 with TRBJ1-1, with D possibly being TRBD1 (5 bases). The V gene's germline CDR1 is GTSNPN and CDR2 SVGIG (reference sequence). CDR3 length: 13 residues. Between the trimmed V and J ends, which lost 0 bases and 5 bases, there was a span of 10 bases. The CDR3 DNA follows: TGTGCCTGGAGTGTAGGGGCGAGGACTGAAGCTTTCTTT. It is translated as CAWSVGARTEAFF.

V and J are TRBV7-8 and TRBJ1-2, with TRBD1 identical over 9 bases. The J segment lost 7 bases and the V segment lost 7 bases, leaving 13 bases of the junction unmatched. CDR1 is SGHVS and CDR2 is FQNEAQ in the germline V gene. The CDR3 length is 15 residues. CDR3 protein: CASTPSGGQGRGYTF. The DNA for the CDR3 is TGTGCCAGCACCCCTTCTGGGGGACAGGGTCGTGGCTACACCTTC.